What follows is one T cell receptor (beta chain) and its context. This specimen belongs to a study of T cell repertoires in cytomegalovirus infection. The germline V and J ends were trimmed by 2 bases and 5 bases, with 10 bases remaining between them. This CDR3 region has 12 residues. CDR1 and CDR2 (germline): SQVTM, ANQGSEA. TCRdb re-derived calls from the reads in MiXCR, one entry per CDR3 protein. The table shows 150,000 to 200,000 distinct CDR3 sequences, with around an eighth occurring only once. The material sequenced was PBMCs. The J gene is TRBJ2-7, the V gene TRBV29-1; maybe TRBD2 (5 bases). The source of this sequence is a human donor in good health (CMV status not recorded). Some clones in this sample may be carry-over from other donors' samples. This CDR3 is CSVERSGDEQYF. The DNA of the CDR3 is TGCAGCGTTGAAAGATCCGGGGACGAGCAGTACTTC.